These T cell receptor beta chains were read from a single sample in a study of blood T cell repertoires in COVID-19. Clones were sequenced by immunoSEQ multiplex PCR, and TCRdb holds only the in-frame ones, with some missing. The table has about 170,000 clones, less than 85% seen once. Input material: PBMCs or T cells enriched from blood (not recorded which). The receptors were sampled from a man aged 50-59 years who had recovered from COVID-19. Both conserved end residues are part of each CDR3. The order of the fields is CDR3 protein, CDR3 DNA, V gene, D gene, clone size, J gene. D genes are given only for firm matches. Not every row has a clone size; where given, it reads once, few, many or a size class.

CASSFTGSSTDTQYF,TGTGCCAGCAGCTTCACAGGTAGTAGCACAGATACGCAGTATTTT,TRBV11-3,NA,NA,TRBJ2-3
CASSLRGEAVEQYF,TGCGCCAGCAGCTTGCGGGGGGAGGCAGTCGAGCAGTACTTC,TRBV5-1,TRBD2,NA,TRBJ2-7
CASSYLAGVYEQYF,TGTGCCAGCAGCTACCTAGCGGGGGTATACGAGCAGTACTTC,TRBV28,TRBD2,NA,TRBJ2-7
CASSLDRSRQHF,TGTGCCAGCAGTCTCGACAGGAGCCGCCAGCATTTT,TRBV12-3/TRBV12-4,NA,NA,TRBJ1-5
CASSSRRPGVNTEAFF,TGTGCCAGCTCATCCCGGCGACCCGGGGTGAACACTGAAGCTTTCTTT,TRBV18,NA,NA,TRBJ1-1
CASSQAGTGNTIYF,TGTGCCAGCAGCCAAGCGGGGACTGGAAACACCATATATTTT,TRBV3-1/TRBV3-2,NA,NA,TRBJ1-3
CASSQSDRDGYGYTF,TGTGCCAGCAGCCAATCCGACAGGGACGGCTATGGCTACACCTTC,TRBV3-1/TRBV3-2,TRBD1,once,TRBJ1-2
CASSQDPATGTGGFGYTF,TGCGCCAGCAGCCAGGACCCGGCTACCGGGACAGGGGGTTTTGGCTACACCTTC,TRBV4-1,TRBD1,NA,TRBJ1-2
CASSSQSGNTEAFF,TGTGCCAGCAGCTCCCAATCGGGGAACACTGAAGCTTTCTTT,TRBV5-4,NA,NA,TRBJ1-1
CASSITGASSYEQYF,TGTGCCAGTAGTATAACAGGGGCAAGCTCCTACGAGCAGTACTTC,TRBV19,TRBD1,NA,TRBJ2-7